Reported below is one TCR beta chain. The V gene's germline CDR1 is MNHNY and CDR2 SVGAGI (reference sequence). The CDR3 is made up of 13 amino acids. V lost 3 bases and J 3 bases, leaving 6 bases between the germline ends. In the authors' methods: Amplified reference gene primers provided the basis for estimating nucleated cell counts. TCRdb's table, derived via immunoSEQ multiplex PCR, lists solely in-frame clones and lacks some. V and J calls and clone size follow that table, whereas D and trimming were derived from the DNA. This table holds about 200,000 clones, 88% found once. This specimen belongs to a study of blood T cell repertoires in COVID-19. Study at large: Some COVID-19 samples were acute and others convalescent; all came from the United States, Italy and Spain.

In Seattle, patients joined the study during active infection and were tracked longitudinally. This TCR was sampled from a man aged 45 to 65 with COVID-19, enrolled during active disease. What was sequenced was peripheral blood. The chain links TRBV6-6 to TRBJ1-5; D gene unclear. CDR3 in amino acids: CASSYTDNQPQHF. The CDR3, as DNA: TGTGCCAGCAGTTATACAGACAATCAGCCCCAGCATTTT.